The sequence of this T cell receptor beta chain was determined in a study of T cells in Graves' hyperthyroidism and ophthalmopathy. CDR1 is SGHNT, CDR2 YENEEA, per germline. The CDR3 sequence is 18 residues long. With 6 bases clipped from V and 4 bases from J, the junction kept 15 bases outside the gene matches. Study results and caveats: Most thyroid clonotypes with frequency above 0.001 were detected in blood. From stable hyperthyroidism, ophthalmopathy was set apart by a 13 V-J model.

Template material for amplifying TCR beta CDR3 regions consisted of RNA transcripts. TCR CDR3 regions were first amplified by RT-PCR with HTBI primers. TCRdb reprocessed the multiplex PCR reads via MiXCR and lists one record per CDR3 protein. The sample lists hundreds of thousands of distinct CDR3 sequences; approximately 14% were seen once. Preceding any ophthalmopathy symptoms, the blood sample dates from first hyperthyroidism diagnosis. The PBMCs were taken from more than 8 ml of fresh peripheral blood. With respect to this clonotype: The antigen remains unidentified.

The chain links TRBV11-3 to TRBJ2-5, with TRBD2 matching 12 bases. Sequencing was performed on blood. The clonotype originates from a woman younger than 45 with Graves' hyperthyroidism that later progressed to Graves' ophthalmopathy. The CDR3 reads CASSELLAGGAQRETQYF. CDR3 coding DNA: TGTGCCAGCAGTGAGCTCCTAGCGGGAGGGGCCCAACGAGAGACCCAGTACTTC. The full variable domain, with the rest looked up from reference TRBV11-3 and TRBJ2-5, is EAGVVQSPRYKIIEKKQPVAFWCNPISGHNTLYWYLQNLGQGPELLIRYENEEAVDDSQLPKDRFSAERLKGVDSTLKIQPAELGDSAVYLCASSELLAGGAQRETQYFGPGTRLLVL.